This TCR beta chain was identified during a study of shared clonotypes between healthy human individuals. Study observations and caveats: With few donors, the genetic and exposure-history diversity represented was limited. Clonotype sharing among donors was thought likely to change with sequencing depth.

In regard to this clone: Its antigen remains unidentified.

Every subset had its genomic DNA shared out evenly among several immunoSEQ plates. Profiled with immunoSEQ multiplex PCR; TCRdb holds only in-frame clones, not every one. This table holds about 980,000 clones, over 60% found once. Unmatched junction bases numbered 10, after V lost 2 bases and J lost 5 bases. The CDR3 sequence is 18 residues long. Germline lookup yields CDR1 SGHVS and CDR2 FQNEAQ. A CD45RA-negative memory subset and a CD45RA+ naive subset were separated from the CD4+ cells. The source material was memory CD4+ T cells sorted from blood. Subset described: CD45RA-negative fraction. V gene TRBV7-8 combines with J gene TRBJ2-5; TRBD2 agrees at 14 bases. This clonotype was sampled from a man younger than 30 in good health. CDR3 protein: CASSLLTGTSGRGETQYF. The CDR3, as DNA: TGTGCCAGCAGCTTACTCACCGGGACTAGCGGGAGAGGGGAGACCCAGTACTTC.